The next 5 T cell receptor beta chains were all read from a single sample in a study of cytomegalovirus exposure and HLA in healthy donors. The PCR contained 60 Vbeta and 13 Jbeta primers. Measured with immunoSEQ multiplex PCR; TCRdb has only the in-frame clones, and not every one. The table shows some 120,000 clones, with around three quarters occurring only once. The specimen sequenced was PBMCs. These receptors were obtained from a man younger than 30 in good health and CMV-seropositive.

The chain joins TRBV10-2 to TRBJ2-1; no definite D call. Trimming took 3 bases from V and 5 from J, leaving 5 bases between them. CDR1 and CDR2 from the germline V gene are WSHSY and SAAADI. CDR3 length: 12 amino acids. CDR3 sequence: CASSDHNNEQFF. CDR3 nucleotides: TGCGCCAGCAGTGACCACAACAATGAGCAGTTCTTC.

The chain uses TRBV7-6 and TRBJ1-2; 7 nucleotides agree with TRBD1. The CDR3 runs 16 residues. V was pared by 6 bases and J by 0 bases, with 10 bases of the junction left unmatched. CDR1 and CDR2 (germline): SGHVS, FNYEAQ. DNA of the CDR3: TGTGCCAGCAGTCTGCGGGACAGCTCTTCTAACTATGGCTACACCTTC. It yields the protein CASSLRDSSSNYGYTF.

This clone is a singleton in its sample. The J gene is TRBJ2-3, the V gene TRBV29-1, with a possible D match to TRBD2 (5 bases). The CDR3 contains 14 residues. Trimming took off 7 bases at V and 2 bases at J, with 16 bases between the two ends. The germline CDR1 and CDR2 sequences are SQVTM and ANQGSEA. CDR3 region: CSAPDWKITDTQYF. In nucleotides, the CDR3 is TGCAGCGCCCCGGACTGGAAAATCACAGATACGCAGTATTTT.

This clone was seen a single time. The genes are TRBV5-1 and TRBJ1-1; TRBD1 might be the D (6 bases). With 3 bases removed from V and 0 bases from J, the gap between germline ends came to 15 bases. The germline V gene encodes CDR1 SGHRS and CDR2 YFSETQ. CDR3 size: 16 residues. The CDR3 protein is CASSYDGTGMNTEAFF. DNA for the CDR3: TGCGCCAGCAGCTACGACGGCACAGGGATGAACACTGAAGCTTTCTTT.

The chain has TRBV9 and TRBJ2-5; 8 nucleotides match TRBD1. CDR3 length equals 15 residues. Germline V gene sequence: CDR1 SGDLS, CDR2 YYNGEE. The V and J ends lost 1 base and 2 bases, in that order; junction bases with no gene match: 4. The CDR3 sequence is CASSVLGQVQETQYF. CDR3 nucleotide sequence: TGTGCCAGCAGCGTACTGGGACAGGTACAAGAGACCCAGTACTTC.